These 3 T cell receptor beta chains came from one sample sequenced in a study of blood T cell repertoires in COVID-19. This table comes from immunoSEQ multiplex PCR, and its TCRdb copy is limited to in-frame clones, with some not included. The sample holds 120,000 to 150,000 clones; around 88% are singletons and the top ten take around 28%. The source material was peripheral blood. These TCRs come from a human donor in a cohort sampled during active COVID-19.

A few counts support this clone. The V gene is TRBV10-1, the J gene TRBJ2-7; 10 nucleotides agree with TRBD1. CDR1 WNHNN and CDR2 SYGVQD come from the germline V gene (reference sequence). This CDR3 is 16 amino acids long. V was pared by 8 bases and J by 0 bases, with 10 bases of the junction left unmatched. The CDR3 region has the DNA TGCGCCAGCCCGGGACAGGGGTTAACCGGCTCCTACGAGCAGTACTTC. It translates to CASPGQGLTGSYEQYF.

A remark on this clone: The junction differs from germline at one of its ends, possibly a read error. V is TRBV5-1 and J is TRBJ2-1, with TRBD2 as a possible D gene (5 bases). The CDR3 runs to 15 residues. CDR1 and CDR2 (germline): SGHRS, YFSETQ. In nucleotides, the CDR3 is TGCGCCAGCAGCTTTGCCGCGGGTTTCTACTATGAGCAGTTCTTC. Its protein product is CASSFAAGFYYEQFF.

V and J are TRBV2 and TRBJ1-5; TRBD1 might be the D (5 bases). The CDR3 sequence is 14 residues long. From germline, CDR1 is SNHLY and CDR2 FYNNEI. V lost 4 bases to trimming and J lost 4 bases, with 11 bases between them. The CDR3 spells CASSGGRRNQPQHF. Here the CDR3 DNA reads TGTGCCAGCAGTGGGGGGAGGCGAAATCAGCCCCAGCATTTT.